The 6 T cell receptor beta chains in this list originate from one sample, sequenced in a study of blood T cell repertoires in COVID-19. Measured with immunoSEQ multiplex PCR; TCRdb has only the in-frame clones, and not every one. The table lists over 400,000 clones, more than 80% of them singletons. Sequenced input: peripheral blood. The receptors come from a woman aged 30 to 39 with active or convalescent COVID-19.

Here the CDR3 DNA reads TGTGCCAGCAGCTTAGGTCTGGCGGGCCCCTACAATGAGCAGTTCTTC. It translates to CASSLGLAGPYNEQFF. This chain joins TRBV7-9 and TRBJ2-1; tentatively, D is TRBD2 (5 bases). The V gene's germline CDR1 is SEHNR and CDR2 FQNEAQ (reference sequence). Deletions cut 1 base from V and 2 bases from J, with 12 bases between. This CDR3 is 16 amino acids long.

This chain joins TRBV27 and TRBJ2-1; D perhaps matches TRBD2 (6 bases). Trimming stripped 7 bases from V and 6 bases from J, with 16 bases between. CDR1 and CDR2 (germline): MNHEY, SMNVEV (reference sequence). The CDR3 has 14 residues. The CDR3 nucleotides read TGTGCCAGCACCCAAACCGGGGGTGGCAATGAGCAGTTCTTC. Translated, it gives CASTQTGGGNEQFF.

The CDR3 region has the DNA TGTGCCAGCAGTGTCCGACAGGGGATAGCCAAAAACATTCAGTACTTC. Its protein is CASSVRQGIAKNIQYF. The chain has TRBV6-1 and TRBJ2-4; 8 nucleotides match TRBD1. The CDR3 contains 16 residues. Trimming took 4 bases from V and 0 from J; bases not matched to a gene: 5. Germline V lookup: CDR1 MNHNS, CDR2 SASEGT.

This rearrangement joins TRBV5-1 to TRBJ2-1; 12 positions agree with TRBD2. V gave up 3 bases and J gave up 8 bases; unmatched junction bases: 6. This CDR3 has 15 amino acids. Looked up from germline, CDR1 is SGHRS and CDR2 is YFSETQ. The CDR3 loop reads CASSSETSGSHEQFF. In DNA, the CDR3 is TGCGCCAGCAGCTCGGAGACTAGCGGGAGCCATGAGCAGTTCTTC.

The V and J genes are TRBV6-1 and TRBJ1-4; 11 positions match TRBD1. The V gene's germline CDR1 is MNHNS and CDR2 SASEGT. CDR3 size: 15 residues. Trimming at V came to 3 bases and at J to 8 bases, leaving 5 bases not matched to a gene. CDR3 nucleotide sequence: TGTGCCAGCAGTGATGGACAGGGGGCGCGGGAAAAACTGTTTTTT. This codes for CASSDGQGAREKLFF.

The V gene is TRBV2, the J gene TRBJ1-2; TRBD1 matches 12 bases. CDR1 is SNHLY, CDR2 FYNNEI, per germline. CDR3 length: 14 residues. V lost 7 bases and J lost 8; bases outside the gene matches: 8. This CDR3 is CASIMGQGARGYTF. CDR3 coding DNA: TGTGCCAGCATTATGGGACAGGGGGCGCGCGGCTACACCTTC.